The 21 T cell receptor beta chains in this list originate from one sample, sequenced in a study of cytomegalovirus exposure and HLA in healthy donors. The PCR employed 60 Vbeta primers together with 13 Jbeta primers. Assay used: immunoSEQ multiplex PCR; TCRdb lists only in-frame clones, some missing. This table holds about 190,000 clones, around 73% found once. The sequenced sample consisted of PBMCs. The receptors derive from a woman younger than 45 in good health and CMV-seropositive.

The V call is TRBV28, the J call TRBJ2-3, with TRBD1 identical over 8 bases. The CDR3 has 17 amino acids. Germline-derived CDR1 and CDR2 are MDHEN and SYDVKM. The V segment lost 5 bases and the J segment 5 bases; nucleotides outside the gene matches: 15. CDR3 region: CASSTLKGTGMGDTQYF. In DNA form, the CDR3 reads TGTGCCAGCAGTACCCTAAAAGGGACAGGAATGGGAGATACGCAGTATTTT.

This chain uses TRBV7-3 with TRBJ1-2, with 7 bases matching TRBD1. The CDR3 has 16 residues. V shed 4 bases, J shed 4 bases, and the junction held 12 bases outside the gene matches. Looked up from germline, CDR1 is SGHTA and CDR2 is FQGTGA. As DNA, the CDR3 is TGTGCCAGCAGCTCTCGGGAGGGGGCGCGAGGCTATGGCTACACCTTC. Residues: CASSSREGARGYGYTF.

The table lists this clone with a few counts. This chain uses TRBV6-6 with TRBJ2-2; possible D gene TRBD1, 6 bases. The CDR3 covers 16 residues. Germline CDR1 is MNHNY and CDR2 is SVGAGI (reference sequence). V was clipped by 5 bases and J by 4 bases, with 17 bases between them. This CDR3 reads CASSPRGLGGTGELFF. The CDR3 nucleotides read TGTGCCAGCAGTCCCAGGGGTCTGGGTGGCACCGGGGAGCTGTTTTTT.

The rearrangement joins TRBV10-3 to TRBJ1-3; 8 nucleotides match TRBD1. Trimming took 7 bases from V and 2 from J; bases not matched to a gene: 4. The germline gives CDR1 ENHRY, CDR2 SYGVKD. The CDR3 consists of 14 residues. The CDR3 sequence: CAIKTTGAGNTIYF. Written as DNA, the CDR3 is TGTGCCATCAAGACGACAGGGGCTGGAAACACCATATATTTT.

The V call is TRBV10-3, the J call TRBJ2-7; the D gene is possibly TRBD2 (6 bases). V was cut by 10 bases and J by 7 bases, with 20 bases left in between. Germline CDR1 ENHRY, CDR2 SYGVKD. The CDR3 loop spans 13 amino acids. The CDR3 is CATYPGGVTEQYF. For the CDR3, the DNA is TGTGCCACCTACCCGGGCGGGGTTACTGAGCAGTACTTC.

The chain has TRBV5-4 and TRBJ2-6; TRBD1 matches at 7 bases. Looked up from germline, CDR1 is SGHNT and CDR2 is YYREEE (reference sequence). The CDR3 spans 16 residues. J gave up 1 base and V 1 base, and 2 bases lay outside the gene matches. The CDR3 bases are TGTGCCAGCAGCTTGTTGACAGGGTCTGGGGCCAACGTCCTGACTTTC. This encodes CASSLLTGSGANVLTF. The whole variable domain, filled in from reference TRBV5-4 and TRBJ2-6, reads ETGVTQSPTHLIKTRGQQVTLRCSSQSGHNTVSWYQQALGQGPQFIFQYYREEENGRGNFPPRFSGLQFPNYSSELNVNALELDDSALYLCASSLLTGSGANVLTFGAGSRLTVL.

There are a few counts of this clone. The chain employs TRBV7-6 and TRBJ2-7, with D maybe TRBD1 (5 bases). This CDR3 is 14 amino acids long. Germline loops: CDR1 SGHVS, CDR2 FNYEAQ. V lost 5 bases, J lost 6 bases, and 17 bases lay in between. The CDR3 coding sequence is TGTGCCAGCAGCCGCAGCACAGGTGGTATCGAGCAGTACTTC. This sequence encodes CASSRSTGGIEQYF.

This clone was counted a few times. The chain employs TRBV30 and TRBJ1-1; perhaps TRBD1 as D (5 bases). V gave up 0 bases and J gave up 5 bases, with 13 bases separating them. From germline, CDR1 is GTSNPN and CDR2 SVGIG (reference sequence). The CDR3 length is 14 residues. CDR3 DNA: TGTGCCTGGAGTGTACTGGGGGGTCTAACTGAAGCTTTCTTT. Its translation: CAWSVLGGLTEAFF.

To note about this clone: Other DNA sequences of this sample code for an identical CDR3. The rearrangement uses TRBV4-3 and TRBJ2-7; perhaps TRBD1 as D (5 bases). V lost 0 bases, J lost 0 bases, and 6 bases lay in between. CDR1 and CDR2 from the germline V gene are LGHNA and YSLEER. CDR3 length: 14 amino acids. The CDR3 is CASSQDRVSYEQYF. The CDR3 nucleotides read TGCGCCAGCAGCCAAGACAGGGTCTCCTACGAGCAGTACTTC.

The chain links TRBV5-1 to TRBJ2-3; a possible D gene is TRBD2 (6 bases). The CDR3 extends over 14 amino acids. Germline values: CDR1 SGHRS, CDR2 YFSETQ. V lost 4 bases to trimming and J lost 5 bases, with 14 bases between them. The CDR3 bases are TGCGCCAGCAGCCTAGGGACTGGGGGAGATACGCAGTATTTT. Protein: CASSLGTGGDTQYF.

This clone appeared a single time. This sequence joins TRBV4-3 and TRBJ2-2; perhaps TRBD2 as D (6 bases). The CDR3 loop spans 16 amino acids. Germline V CDR1 and CDR2: LGHNA, YSLEER. Trimming removed 0 bases from V and 0 bases from J, with 8 bases in between. CDR3 bases: TGCGCCAGCAGCCAAGATTTAGCGGCGAACACCGGGGAGCTGTTTTTT. Translated: CASSQDLAANTGELFF.

This clone was seen more than once but under ten times. V and J are TRBV6-5 and TRBJ1-4; TRBD1 matches 9 bases. The V segment lost 4 bases and the J segment 7 bases; nucleotides outside the gene matches: 7. The CDR3 runs to 15 residues. CDR1 and CDR2 from the germline V gene are MNHEY and SVGAGI. This CDR3 reads CASSWTGDGGEKLFF. The CDR3 DNA follows: TGTGCCAGCAGTTGGACAGGGGATGGGGGTGAAAAACTGTTTTTT.

The V call is TRBV2, the J call TRBJ1-5; 9 nucleotides match TRBD1. The germline V gene has CDR1 SNHLY and CDR2 FYNNEI. This CDR3 is 15 amino acids long. V was pared by 3 bases and J by 6 bases, with 6 bases of the junction left unmatched. CDR3: CASSERQGVVQPQHF. CDR3 in DNA: TGTGCCAGCAGTGAGCGACAGGGGGTAGTTCAGCCCCAGCATTTT.

The chain is built from TRBV7-3 and TRBJ2-5; 8 bases are a match to TRBD1. The germline V gene has CDR1 SGHTA and CDR2 FQGTGA. The trim removed 1 base at V and 4 bases at J, leaving 2 bases unmatched. The CDR3 runs to 14 residues. CDR3 region: CASSLRTGGETQYF. The CDR3 DNA reads TGTGCCAGCAGCTTAAGAACAGGGGGAGAGACCCAGTACTTC.

Of note for this clone: The sample contains more than one DNA sequence encoding this CDR3. The genes are TRBV7-3 and TRBJ1-1; D might be TRBD1 (5 bases). V lost 2 bases and J lost 3, with 10 bases in between. The germline gives CDR1 SGHTA, CDR2 FQGTGA. The CDR3 is 14 residues long. The CDR3: CASSLGTGDTEAFF. The CDR3 DNA reads TGTGCCAGCAGCTTAGGAACGGGGGACACTGAAGCTTTCTTT.

The CDR3 loop is CASSLQGSGDTEAFF. In nucleotides, the CDR3 is TGTGCCAGCAGCCTTCAGGGCTCAGGGGACACTGAAGCTTTCTTT. The chain carries TRBV5-4 and TRBJ1-1; D possibly corresponds to TRBD1 (6 bases). CDR1 and CDR2 from the germline V gene are SGHNT and YYREEE (reference sequence). This CDR3 has 15 amino acids. Trimming took 4 bases from V and 3 from J, leaving 16 bases between them. The full variable domain, in which reference TRBV5-4 and TRBJ1-1 provide the parts outside the CDR3, is ETGVTQSPTHLIKTRGQQVTLRCSSQSGHNTVSWYQQALGQGPQFIFQYYREEENGRGNFPPRFSGLQFPNYSSELNVNALELDDSALYLCASSLQGSGDTEAFFGQGTRLTVV.

This clone was detected only once. This chain links TRBV5-1 with TRBJ1-5, with D perhaps TRBD1 (6 bases). V shed 4 bases and J shed 1 base, with 12 bases lying between them. Germline V gene lookup returns CDR1 SGHRS and CDR2 YFSETQ. This CDR3 is built from 15 residues. CDR3 sequence reads: CASSEGVGSNQPQHF. For the CDR3, the DNA is TGCGCCAGCAGCGAGGGGGTAGGGAGCAATCAGCCCCAGCATTTT.

A word on this clone: At one boundary the junction diverges from the germline segment, which might be a read error. This sequence joins TRBV6-8 and TRBJ2-7, with TRBD1 matching over 7 bases. The CDR3 length is 13 residues. The V gene's germline CDR1 is MNHGY and CDR2 SAAAGT. The CDR3 region is CASEVLRGGRVSF. CDR3 bases: TGTGCCAGCGAGGTCCTAAGAGGGGGCAGGGTATCGTTC.

V usage is TRBV21-1 and J usage is TRBJ2-7; TRBD2 reflects the table's D call only, with no check against the DNA. TRBV21-1 has pseudogene status. The CDR3 loop spans 14 amino acids. In nucleotides, the CDR3 is TGTGCCAGCAGCTCCCTGCGGGGGGCCTCCGAGCAGTACTTC. Its protein product is CASSSLRGASEQYF.

The chain links TRBV7-2 to TRBJ2-1; 13 bases map to TRBD2. Per germline, CDR1 SGHTA and CDR2 FQGNSA. The CDR3 totals 17 residues. Trimming at V came to 5 bases and at J to 1 base, leaving 5 bases not matched to a gene. DNA for the CDR3: TGTGCCAGCAGCCTAACTAGCGGGGGGGCATCCTACAATGAGCAGTTCTTC. Translated, it gives CASSLTSGGASYNEQFF.

This clone was observed a few times. V usage is TRBV7-2 and J usage is TRBJ2-3; maybe TRBD2 (5 bases). The V gene's germline CDR1 is SGHTA and CDR2 FQGNSA. V shed 3 bases and J shed 4 bases, with 17 bases lying between them. This CDR3 is 16 amino acids long. The CDR3 nucleotides read TGTGCCAGCAGCTTGACACTAGACGCGGACGCAGATACGCAGTATTTT. Protein sequence: CASSLTLDADADTQYF.